Detailed here is one T cell receptor beta chain. Genomic DNA belonging to each subset was distributed in equal measure over several immunoSEQ plates. Libraries were prepared by immunoSEQ multiplex PCR; TCRdb keeps only in-frame clonotypes and omits some of them. The table lists approximately 1.4 million clones, roughly 98% of them singletons. This record belongs to a study of shared clonotypes between healthy human individuals. Study-level information: CD8 memory received one plate per donor, CD8 naive two, CD4 memory three and CD4 naive three.

Trimming cost V 2 bases and J 4 bases, with 13 bases left between them. Per the germline V gene, CDR1 is KGHSH and CDR2 is LQKENI. The CDR3 spans 15 residues. What was sequenced was naive CD4+ T cells sorted from blood. Sample subset: CD45RA+ positively selected. This receptor was identified in a young man in good health. The chain employs TRBV18 and TRBJ2-3, with D perhaps matching TRBD2 (6 bases). The CDR3 is CASSPDGSKADTQYF. The CDR3, as DNA: TGTGCCAGCTCACCAGACGGGAGTAAGGCAGATACGCAGTATTTT.